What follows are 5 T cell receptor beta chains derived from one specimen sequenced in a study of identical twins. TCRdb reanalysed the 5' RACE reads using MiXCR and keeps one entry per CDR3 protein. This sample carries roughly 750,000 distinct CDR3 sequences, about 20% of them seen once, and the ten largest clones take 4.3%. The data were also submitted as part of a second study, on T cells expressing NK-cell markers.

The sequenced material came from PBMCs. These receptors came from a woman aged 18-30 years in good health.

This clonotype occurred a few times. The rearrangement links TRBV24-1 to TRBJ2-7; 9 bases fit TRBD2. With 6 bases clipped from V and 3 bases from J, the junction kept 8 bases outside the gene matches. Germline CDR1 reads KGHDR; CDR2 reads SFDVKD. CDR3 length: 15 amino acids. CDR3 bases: TGTGCCACCAGTAATAGGCTAGCGGGGATCTACGAGCAGTACTTC. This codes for CATSNRLAGIYEQYF.

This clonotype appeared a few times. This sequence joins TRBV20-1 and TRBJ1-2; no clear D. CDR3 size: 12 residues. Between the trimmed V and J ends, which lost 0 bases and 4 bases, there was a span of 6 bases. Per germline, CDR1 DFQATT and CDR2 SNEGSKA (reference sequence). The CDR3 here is CSARDPSYGYTF. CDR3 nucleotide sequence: TGCAGTGCTAGAGATCCCTCCTATGGCTACACCTTC.

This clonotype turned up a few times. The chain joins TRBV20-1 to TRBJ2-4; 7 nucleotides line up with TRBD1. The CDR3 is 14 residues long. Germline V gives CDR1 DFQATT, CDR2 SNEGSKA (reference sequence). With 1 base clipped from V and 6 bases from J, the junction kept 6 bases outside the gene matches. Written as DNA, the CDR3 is TGCAGTGCTAGAGGGACAGGCTCGAGAAACATTCAGTACTTC. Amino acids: CSARGTGSRNIQYF.

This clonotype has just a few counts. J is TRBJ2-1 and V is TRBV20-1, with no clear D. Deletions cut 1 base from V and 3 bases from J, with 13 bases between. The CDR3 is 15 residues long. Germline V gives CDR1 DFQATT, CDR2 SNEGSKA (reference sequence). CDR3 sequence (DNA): TGCAGTGCTAGAGCGGTCCGCCACTTCTACAATGAGCAGTTCTTC. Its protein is CSARAVRHFYNEQFF.

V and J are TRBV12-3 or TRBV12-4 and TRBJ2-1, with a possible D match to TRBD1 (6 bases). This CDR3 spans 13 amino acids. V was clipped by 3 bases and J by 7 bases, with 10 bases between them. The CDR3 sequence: CASSLRGMNEQFF. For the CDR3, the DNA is TGTGCCAGCAGTTTGAGGGGGATGAATGAGCAGTTCTTC.